This TCR beta chain was sequenced for a study of cytomegalovirus exposure and HLA in healthy donors. Study-wide results and limits: It was confirmed in vitro that a few of the CMV-associated chains were specific for CMV antigens. Most TCR sequences proved rare, with some public TCRs found in many donors. Later on, a genetic analysis was performed. It linked a missense variant in DCLRE1C with V- and J-gene trimming of TCR beta.

Use of 60 Vbeta and 13 Jbeta primers characterized the PCR. The assay was immunoSEQ multiplex PCR, and TCRdb's table has in-frame clones only and misses some. Of almost 85,000 clones in the sample, roughly 73% were seen once. A word on this clone: Its antigen is not identified.

Specimen: PBMCs. This TCR was recovered from a male donor in good health and CMV-seropositive.

The CDR3 region has the DNA TGCAGCGTTGAGCGGAGGGGAAGCTCCTACGAGCAGTACTTC. It yields the protein CSVERRGSSYEQYF. The rearrangement links TRBV29-1 to TRBJ2-7; TRBD2 is a possible D gene (6 bases). The CDR3 is 14 amino acids. The germline V gene encodes CDR1 SQVTM and CDR2 ANQGSEA. Trimming removed 3 bases from V and 0 bases from J, with 12 bases in between.